This is a list of T cell receptor beta chains from one sample in a study of T cell responses to AZD1222 COVID-19 vaccine. The assay was immunoSEQ multiplex PCR, and TCRdb's table has in-frame clones only and misses some. The data contain 80,000 to 130,000 clones, roughly nine tenths of them singletons. The specimen comprised peripheral blood, sampled on day 0 of AZD1222 vaccination. The receptors come from an adult in good health. Each CDR3 is given with its conserved first and last residue. The D gene is left open where the match is weak. A row's size may be missing; if present it is once, few, many or a size class.

j_call: TRBJ1-1; clone_size: NA; d_call: TRBD1; v_call: TRBV6-6; cdr3_aa: CASTLRGLGTEAFF; cdr3_nt: TGTGCCAGCACCCTCAGGGGGCTGGGAACTGAAGCTTTCTTT
j_call: TRBJ2-7; clone_size: NA; d_call: TRBD2; v_call: TRBV11-2; cdr3_aa: CASTLGLAAIYEQYF; cdr3_nt: TGTGCCAGCACCCTCGGACTAGCAGCAATCTACGAGCAGTACTTC
j_call: TRBJ1-1; clone_size: NA; d_call: NA; v_call: TRBV7-6; cdr3_aa: CASSPRSDLGADTEAFF; cdr3_nt: TGTGCCAGCAGCCCCCGAAGCGATCTGGGGGCCGACACTGAAGCTTTCTTT
j_call: TRBJ1-2; clone_size: NA; d_call: TRBD1; v_call: TRBV6-1; cdr3_aa: CASSESVRGQGYTF; cdr3_nt: TGTGCCAGCAGTGAATCAGTCAGGGGGCAGGGCTACACCTTC
j_call: TRBJ2-7; clone_size: NA; d_call: NA; v_call: TRBV2; cdr3_aa: CASSWGGPHSYEQYF; cdr3_nt: TGTGCCAGCTCCTGGGGAGGTCCCCACTCCTACGAGCAGTACTTC
j_call: TRBJ1-6; clone_size: NA; d_call: NA; v_call: TRBV28; cdr3_aa: CASTPRGENSPLHF; cdr3_nt: TGTGCCAGCACACCGAGAGGGGAAAATTCACCCCTCCACTTT
j_call: TRBJ2-7; clone_size: NA; d_call: NA; v_call: TRBV7-2; cdr3_aa: CATSPRGDRYEQYF; cdr3_nt: TGTGCCACCTCCCCGCGAGGGGATCGGTACGAGCAGTACTTC
j_call: TRBJ1-1; clone_size: NA; d_call: NA; v_call: TRBV3-1/TRBV3-2; cdr3_aa: CASSEYGLAVNTEAFF; cdr3_nt: TGTGCCAGCAGTGAATACGGTCTAGCGGTGAACACTGAAGCTTTCTTT
j_call: TRBJ1-2; clone_size: few; d_call: NA; v_call: TRBV5-6; cdr3_aa: CASSLEGGSDYGYTF; cdr3_nt: TGTGCCAGCAGCTTGGAGGGCGGTTCGGACTATGGCTACACCTTC
j_call: TRBJ2-1; clone_size: NA; d_call: TRBD1; v_call: TRBV27; cdr3_aa: CASSLYPDRVTNEQFF; cdr3_nt: TGTGCCAGCAGTTTATACCCGGACAGGGTTACCAATGAGCAGTTCTTC
j_call: TRBJ2-5; clone_size: NA; d_call: TRBD1; v_call: TRBV27; cdr3_aa: CASTRRTGLQETQYF; cdr3_nt: TGTGCCAGCACGCGGCGGACAGGCCTCCAAGAGACCCAGTACTTC
j_call: TRBJ1-1; clone_size: NA; d_call: NA; v_call: TRBV11-2; cdr3_aa: CASSQNTEAFF; cdr3_nt: TGTGCCAGCAGCCAGAACACTGAAGCTTTCTTT
j_call: TRBJ1-5; clone_size: NA; d_call: NA; v_call: TRBV6-5; cdr3_aa: CATQWGIQPQHF; cdr3_nt: TGTGCCACCCAGTGGGGTATTCAGCCCCAGCATTTT
j_call: TRBJ1-1; clone_size: NA; d_call: NA; v_call: TRBV18; cdr3_aa: CASSPQGTEAFF; cdr3_nt: TGTGCCAGCTCACCCCAGGGTACTGAAGCTTTCTTT
j_call: TRBJ2-7; clone_size: few; d_call: TRBD1; v_call: TRBV2; cdr3_aa: CASSQGTGSYEQYF; cdr3_nt: TGTGCCAGCAGCCAAGGGACAGGCTCCTACGAGCAGTACTTC
j_call: TRBJ1-3; clone_size: NA; d_call: TRBD1; v_call: TRBV9; cdr3_aa: CASSPQGGGYGNTIYF; cdr3_nt: TGTGCCAGCAGCCCCCAGGGGGGGGGATATGGAAACACCATATATTTT
j_call: TRBJ1-5; clone_size: NA; d_call: TRBD1; v_call: TRBV19; cdr3_aa: CASRRQGVGNQPQHF; cdr3_nt: TGTGCCAGTAGAAGACAGGGGGTTGGCAATCAGCCCCAGCATTTT
j_call: TRBJ1-1; clone_size: few; d_call: TRBD1; v_call: TRBV5-6; cdr3_aa: CASSLGTGVGWTEAFF; cdr3_nt: TGTGCCAGCAGCCTTGGGACAGGGGTAGGGTGGACTGAAGCTTTCTTT
j_call: TRBJ2-6; clone_size: few; d_call: NA; v_call: TRBV19; cdr3_aa: CASSTPGRGSGANVLTF; cdr3_nt: TGTGCCAGTAGTACCCCCGGCAGAGGCTCTGGGGCCAACGTCCTGACTTTC
j_call: TRBJ1-6; clone_size: NA; d_call: TRBD1; v_call: TRBV11-3; cdr3_aa: CASSSDRGDNSPLHF; cdr3_nt: TGTGCCAGCAGCTCGGACAGGGGGGATAATTCACCCCTCCACTTT
j_call: TRBJ1-2; clone_size: few; d_call: NA; v_call: TRBV3-1/TRBV3-2; cdr3_aa: CASSQGVRELSGGYTF; cdr3_nt: TGTGCCAGCAGCCAAGGGGTCAGGGAACTTTCGGGAGGCTACACCTTC
j_call: TRBJ2-2; clone_size: NA; d_call: TRBD2; v_call: TRBV11-2; cdr3_aa: CASSLGLAGGTGELFF; cdr3_nt: TGTGCCAGCAGCTTAGGTCTAGCGGGAGGCACCGGGGAGCTGTTTTTT
j_call: TRBJ1-1; clone_size: NA; d_call: NA; v_call: TRBV18; cdr3_aa: CASSPVTLNTEAFF; cdr3_nt: TGTGCCAGCTCACCAGTCACGTTGAACACTGAAGCTTTCTTT
j_call: TRBJ2-7; clone_size: once; d_call: TRBD2; v_call: TRBV4-1; cdr3_aa: CASSPTSGSWYEQYF; cdr3_nt: TGCGCCAGCAGCCCGACTAGCGGGAGTTGGTACGAGCAGTACTTC
j_call: TRBJ1-2; clone_size: NA; d_call: NA; v_call: TRBV15; cdr3_aa: CATSGDPRDTTSYGYTF; cdr3_nt: TGTGCCACCAGCGGGGACCCCCGGGACACGACCTCGTATGGCTACACCTTC
j_call: TRBJ2-5; clone_size: NA; d_call: NA; v_call: TRBV11-2; cdr3_aa: CASSLYWEETQYF; cdr3_nt: TGTGCCAGCAGCTTGTATTGGGAAGAGACCCAGTACTTC
j_call: TRBJ2-4; clone_size: once; d_call: TRBD1; v_call: TRBV19; cdr3_aa: CASSLTGGGENIQYF; cdr3_nt: TGTGCCAGTAGCCTAACAGGGGGCGGTGAAAACATTCAGTACTTC
j_call: TRBJ2-2; clone_size: NA; d_call: TRBD2; v_call: TRBV19; cdr3_aa: CASLKRVAGGYTGELFF; cdr3_nt: TGTGCCAGTCTTAAACGGGTAGCGGGAGGTTATACCGGGGAGCTGTTTTTT
j_call: TRBJ1-1; clone_size: NA; d_call: NA; v_call: TRBV10-3; cdr3_aa: CAISDSVNTEAFF; cdr3_nt: TGTGCCATCAGTGACTCGGTGAACACTGAAGCTTTCTTT
j_call: TRBJ1-2; clone_size: NA; d_call: NA; v_call: TRBV19; cdr3_aa: CASSYDRSNYGYTF; cdr3_nt: TGTGCCAGTAGTTATGACAGAAGCAACTATGGCTACACCTTC
j_call: TRBJ1-1; clone_size: NA; d_call: NA; v_call: TRBV2; cdr3_aa: CASSGPDRMNTEAFF; cdr3_nt: TGTGCCAGCAGTGGACCCGACAGAATGAACACTGAAGCTTTCTTT
j_call: TRBJ1-1; clone_size: NA; d_call: NA; v_call: TRBV7-9; cdr3_aa: CASSPGTGATTEAFF; cdr3_nt: TGTGCCAGCAGCCCAGGCACGGGGGCGACAACTGAAGCTTTCTTT
j_call: TRBJ2-1; clone_size: NA; d_call: TRBD2; v_call: TRBV4-1; cdr3_aa: CASSQDSGTSGTNEQFF; cdr3_nt: TGCGCCAGCAGCCAAGACTCCGGGACTAGCGGGACCAATGAGCAGTTCTTC
j_call: TRBJ1-4; clone_size: once; d_call: NA; v_call: TRBV7-3; cdr3_aa: CASSSTAGAGEKLFF; cdr3_nt: TGTGCCAGCAGCTCTACAGCGGGGGCCGGGGAAAAACTGTTTTTT
j_call: TRBJ2-7; clone_size: NA; d_call: TRBD2; v_call: TRBV6-5; cdr3_aa: CASSYSPSGVREQYF; cdr3_nt: TGTGCCAGCAGTTACAGTCCTAGCGGGGTAAGAGAGCAGTACTTC
j_call: TRBJ1-6; clone_size: NA; d_call: TRBD1; v_call: TRBV7-9; cdr3_aa: CASSSSQGQGTNSPLHF; cdr3_nt: TGTGCCAGCAGCTCCAGTCAGGGACAGGGGACGAATTCACCCCTCCACTTT
j_call: TRBJ2-3; clone_size: NA; d_call: NA; v_call: TRBV3-1/TRBV3-2; cdr3_aa: CASSPDADTQYF; cdr3_nt: TGTGCCAGCAGCCCCGATGCGGATACGCAGTATTTT
j_call: TRBJ1-3; clone_size: NA; d_call: NA; v_call: TRBV16; cdr3_aa: CASSQRAYSGNTIYF; cdr3_nt: TGTGCCAGCAGCCAAAGGGCATACTCTGGAAACACCATATATTTT